This paragraph reports one TCR beta chain. The target antigen is unknown. The entry originates in a study of T cells after yellow fever vaccination. Study observations and caveats: Abundant bulk-derived clonotypes could contaminate FACS-sorted repertoires.

TCRdb independently ran MiXCR on the 5' RACE reads; one entry per CDR3 protein. The table includes roughly 74,000 distinct CDR3 sequences, around 6.5% detected once. V was pared by 0 bases and J by 6 bases, with 6 bases between. The germline CDR1 and CDR2 sequences are LNHDA and SQIVND (reference sequence). The CDR3 is 13 residues long. The sequencing here drew on CD8+ T cells sorted from PBMCs, taken about 5 days after the first yellow fever vaccination. The V call is TRBV19, the J call TRBJ1-5; D not resolved. The clonotype comes from a young man who received the YFV17D yellow fever vaccine. CDR3 in DNA: TGTGCCAGTAGTATAGATCCGGGTCAGCCCCAGCATTTT. Residues: CASSIDPGQPQHF. The whole variable domain, remainder taken from reference TRBV19 and TRBJ1-5, is DGGITQSPKYLFRKEGQNVTLSCEQNLNHDAMYWYRQDPGQGLRLIYYSQIVNDFQKGDIAEGYSVSREKKESFPLTVTSAQKNPTAFYLCASSIDPGQPQHFGDGTRLSIL.